This TCR beta chain was identified in a study of T cells in Graves' hyperthyroidism and ophthalmopathy. Study-level background: Once the initial diagnosis was made, peripheral blood was obtained before any treatment.

Study conclusions and caveats: Blood held most thyroid clonotypes expanded above 0.001 frequency.

A few counts support this clonotype. Antigen specificity is unknown. Amplified TCR beta CDR3 regions derived from RNA transcripts. First-round RT-PCR of the TCR CDR3 relied on the HTBI primer set. TCRdb independently ran MiXCR on the multiplex PCR reads; one entry per CDR3 protein. The sample has some 600,000 distinct CDR3 sequences; roughly 13% are singletons. There are 14 residues in the CDR3. Germline V gene sequence: CDR1 LNHDA, CDR2 SQIVND (reference sequence). V shed 3 bases and J shed 4 bases, with 13 bases lying between them. Those with hyperthyroidism were 18 to 65 years old, newly diagnosed, and ill for under 2 months. The diagnoses drew upon clinical symptoms, serum thyroxine and TRAb, thyroid ultrasound and orbital computed tomography.

Sequenced sample: blood. This sequence joins TRBV19 and TRBJ2-7; TRBD1 is a possible D gene (5 bases). This receptor was obtained from a woman between 25 and 40 years old with Graves' hyperthyroidism that later progressed to Graves' ophthalmopathy. The CDR3 loop is CASSIYGAPYEQYF. CDR3 DNA: TGTGCCAGTAGTATTTATGGGGCCCCGTACGAGCAGTACTTC.